The rows below give T cell receptor beta chains drawn from one sample of a study of lymphopenia after photon versus proton radiotherapy. Assay used: immunoSEQ multiplex PCR; TCRdb lists only in-frame clones, some missing. The sample yields 70,000 to 95,000 clones, 83% seen once. This specimen was peripheral blood, taken from a patient treated with proton-based radiotherapy. The receptors originated from a man aged 60 to 69 with pancreatic cancer. Each CDR3 is given with its conserved first and last residue. Fields, in order: CDR3 protein, J gene, V gene.

CASSLGAVLYNEQFF TRBJ2-1 TRBV7-9
CASSPTWTGGAGYTF TRBJ1-2 TRBV2
CASSQDMVGSQYF TRBJ2-3 TRBV4-3
CASSPSGSRQYF TRBJ2-3 TRBV19
CATERGWGSDTQYF TRBJ2-3 TRBV6-1
CASSFQGAPGYTF TRBJ1-2 TRBV11-3
CASRSGTGVYTGELFF TRBJ2-2 TRBV5-1
CASSLELAGGGEQYF TRBJ2-7 TRBV11-3
CATSRDSGQNTGELFF TRBJ2-2 TRBV15
CASSSQGAGANVLTF TRBJ2-6 TRBV6-5
CASSYGGAILEQYF TRBJ2-7 TRBV6-6
CASSTGGRISGNTIYF TRBJ1-3 TRBV5-1
CAWRNSGRAYNEQFF TRBJ2-1 TRBV30
CASNQGRTNTEAFF TRBJ1-1 TRBV5-4
CASSQSVWTQYF TRBJ2-5 TRBV6-1
CASSSTGVEKLFF TRBJ1-4 TRBV25-1
CASSLSGMSGETQYF TRBJ2-5 TRBV11-2
CASSSRLAGAAGETQYF TRBJ2-5 TRBV4-1
CASSLGVGMNTEAFF TRBJ1-1 TRBV7-2
CASSEEGLATNEKLFF TRBJ1-4 TRBV2
CASSETGYSNQPQHF TRBJ1-5 TRBV9
CASSYPGQNYGYTF TRBJ1-2 TRBV6-6
CASSVGRKKETQYF TRBJ2-5 TRBV5-1
CASSPSLNTEAFF TRBJ1-1 TRBV18
CASSPLEARGRSFYGYTF TRBJ1-2 TRBV7-6
CASSQGLADTGELFF TRBJ2-2 TRBV5-1
CASSLAIAGVAYNEQFF TRBJ2-1 TRBV5-1
CASSPPGGSSGNTIYF TRBJ1-3 TRBV18
CASSTGEAVYGYTF TRBJ1-2 TRBV5-1
CASSGRTLDSYNEQFF TRBJ2-1 TRBV6-1
CASRGTAYGYTF TRBJ1-2 TRBV6-5
CASTGRRIYEQYF TRBJ2-7 TRBV2
CASSQDQGSGYTF TRBJ1-2 TRBV4-2
CASRTGPIEAFF TRBJ1-1 TRBV28
CASSTDYSYNEQFF TRBJ2-1 TRBV19
CASSLEAYEQYF TRBJ2-7 TRBV7-8
CASSARRILLTYEQYF TRBJ2-7 TRBV19
CATTETGAHEQYF TRBJ2-7 TRBV28
CASSLRGSGNEQFF TRBJ2-1 TRBV5-1
CASSDWGHEQYF TRBJ2-7 TRBV6-1
CASSEGPAQPQHF TRBJ1-5 TRBV7-2
CASSVDLGRGDYGYTF TRBJ1-2 TRBV9
CGLWGRRYEQYF TRBJ2-7 TRBV28
CAWSISVLAGANTGELFF TRBJ2-2 TRBV30
CASSSLPSNQPQHF TRBJ1-5 TRBV28
CASSLKTEAFF TRBJ1-1 TRBV5-4
CASSQGDSGSYEQYF TRBJ2-7 TRBV4-2
CASRQGQGPQKLFF TRBJ1-4 TRBV6-5
CASSFRGQGPQHF TRBJ1-5 TRBV27
CSVVPGSNEQFF TRBJ2-1 TRBV29-1
CASSYSRTDFGGEQYF TRBJ2-7 TRBV6-5
CASWPRLAADEQYF TRBJ2-7 TRBV2
CASSSQPGQGAAEAFF TRBJ1-1 TRBV11-2